Listed below are T cell receptor beta chains from one sample, sequenced in a study of cytomegalovirus exposure and HLA in healthy donors. Measured with immunoSEQ multiplex PCR; TCRdb has only the in-frame clones, and not every one. Among about 150,000 clones, about 85% were seen once, and the ten largest hold less than 2.5%. Sequenced: PBMCs. These receptors all come from a woman between 18 and 29 years old in good health and CMV-seronegative. CDR3s include the opening cysteine and the closing phenylalanine or tryptophan. Fields, in order: V gene, J gene, D gene, clone size, CDR3 protein, CDR3 DNA. The D gene is left open where the match is weak. For some rows the clone size is stated as once, few or many, or as a class when expanded; others skip it.

v_call: TRBV5-4; j_call: TRBJ1-2; d_call: TRBD1; clone_size: NA; cdr3_aa: CASSLQGQGHYGYTF; cdr3_nt: TGTGCCAGCAGCTTGCAGGGACAGGGGCATTATGGCTACACCTTC
v_call: TRBV5-1; j_call: TRBJ1-2; d_call: NA; clone_size: NA; cdr3_aa: CASSLVPSGNYGYTF; cdr3_nt: TGCGCCAGCAGCTTGGTCCCCAGTGGTAACTATGGCTACACCTTC
v_call: TRBV4-1; j_call: TRBJ2-3; d_call: NA; clone_size: NA; cdr3_aa: CASSLRASTDTQYF; cdr3_nt: TGCGCCAGCAGCCTCCGAGCTAGCACAGATACGCAGTATTTT
v_call: TRBV5-1; j_call: TRBJ2-2; d_call: NA; clone_size: NA; cdr3_aa: CASSSGSGLGTGELFF; cdr3_nt: TGCGCCAGCAGCTCCGGGTCGGGGTTAGGGACCGGGGAGCTGTTTTTT
v_call: TRBV7-3; j_call: TRBJ2-7; d_call: TRBD1; clone_size: once; cdr3_aa: CASSSTGTGADEQYF; cdr3_nt: TGTGCCAGCAGCTCGACCGGGACAGGGGCCGACGAGCAGTACTTC
v_call: TRBV9; j_call: TRBJ2-1; d_call: TRBD2; clone_size: NA; cdr3_aa: CASSSGGAYNEQFF; cdr3_nt: TGTGCCAGCAGTAGCGGGGGGGCCTACAATGAGCAGTTCTTC
v_call: TRBV11-2; j_call: TRBJ2-5; d_call: TRBD2; clone_size: NA; cdr3_aa: CASSLGSGGEETQYF; cdr3_nt: TGTGCCAGCAGCTTAGGAAGCGGGGGGGAAGAGACCCAGTACTTC
v_call: TRBV27; j_call: TRBJ2-7; d_call: TRBD1; clone_size: NA; cdr3_aa: CASSTRQGHEQYF; cdr3_nt: TGTGCCAGCAGTACGCGACAGGGCCACGAGCAGTACTTC
v_call: TRBV7-4; j_call: TRBJ2-3; d_call: TRBD1; clone_size: few; cdr3_aa: CASSLGQGGTDTQYF; cdr3_nt: TGTGCCAGCAGCTTAGGACAGGGTGGCACAGATACGCAGTATTTT
v_call: TRBV2; j_call: TRBJ2-7; d_call: NA; clone_size: NA; cdr3_aa: CASSETSQAYEQYF; cdr3_nt: TGTGCCAGCAGTGAAACAAGCCAGGCCTACGAGCAGTACTTC
v_call: TRBV7-8; j_call: TRBJ1-5; d_call: NA; clone_size: NA; cdr3_aa: CASSLRLMGANQPQHF; cdr3_nt: TGTGCCAGCAGCTTACGTCTCATGGGGGCCAATCAGCCCCAGCATTTT
v_call: TRBV11-2; j_call: TRBJ2-7; d_call: TRBD2; clone_size: NA; cdr3_aa: CASSRNSLAEGYEQYF; cdr3_nt: TGTGCCAGCAGCCGAAATAGTCTAGCGGAGGGGTACGAGCAGTACTTC
v_call: TRBV6-5; j_call: TRBJ2-5; d_call: NA; clone_size: NA; cdr3_aa: CASSYSGTAQETQYF; cdr3_nt: TGTGCCAGCAGTTACTCGGGGACTGCCCAAGAGACCCAGTACTTC
v_call: TRBV21-1; j_call: TRBJ2-5; d_call: NA; clone_size: NA; cdr3_aa: CASRISGTTLGTQYF; cdr3_nt: TGTGCCAGCAGGATATCCGGGACTACCCTCGGGACCCAGTACTTC
v_call: TRBV5-8; j_call: TRBJ1-5; d_call: NA; clone_size: NA; cdr3_aa: CASSFGDQPQHF; cdr3_nt: TGTGCCAGCAGCTTCGGAGATCAGCCCCAGCATTTT
v_call: TRBV4-1; j_call: TRBJ2-1; d_call: TRBD2; clone_size: NA; cdr3_aa: CASSPFPEWAGEYNEQFF; cdr3_nt: TGCGCCAGCAGCCCGTTCCCAGAGTGGGCGGGGGAATACAATGAGCAGTTCTTC
v_call: TRBV9; j_call: TRBJ1-3; d_call: NA; clone_size: NA; cdr3_aa: CASSPHRGSGNTIYF; cdr3_nt: TGTGCCAGCAGCCCCCATCGGGGCTCTGGAAACACCATATATTTT
v_call: TRBV2; j_call: TRBJ2-7; d_call: TRBD2; clone_size: NA; cdr3_aa: CASRPLGLAGNEQYF; cdr3_nt: TGTGCCAGCAGGCCCCTGGGACTAGCAGGGAACGAGCAGTACTTC
v_call: TRBV27; j_call: TRBJ2-1; d_call: TRBD2; clone_size: NA; cdr3_aa: CATSGGSSYNEQFF; cdr3_nt: TGTGCCACCTCGGGGGGGTCCTCCTACAATGAGCAGTTCTTC
v_call: TRBV28; j_call: TRBJ2-2; d_call: TRBD1; clone_size: NA; cdr3_aa: CASSPGQGPGELFF; cdr3_nt: TGTGCCAGCAGTCCAGGACAGGGCCCCGGGGAGCTGTTTTTT
v_call: TRBV27; j_call: TRBJ2-1; d_call: NA; clone_size: NA; cdr3_aa: CASSPPVGSRSYNEQFF; cdr3_nt: TGTGCCAGCAGTCCCCCCGTGGGCTCACGCTCCTACAATGAGCAGTTCTTC
v_call: TRBV5-5; j_call: TRBJ1-2; d_call: NA; clone_size: NA; cdr3_aa: CASSAGFNYGYTF; cdr3_nt: TGTGCCAGCAGCGCGGGCTTCAACTATGGCTACACCTTC
v_call: TRBV29-1; j_call: TRBJ2-1; d_call: TRBD2; clone_size: few; cdr3_aa: CSVGWAAGGNEQFF; cdr3_nt: TGCAGCGTTGGGTGGGCAGCGGGAGGCAATGAGCAGTTCTTC
v_call: TRBV25-1; j_call: TRBJ2-5; d_call: NA; clone_size: NA; cdr3_aa: CASSEFRPPSQETQYF; cdr3_nt: TGTGCCAGCAGTGAATTCCGCCCACCGAGCCAAGAGACCCAGTACTTC
v_call: TRBV2; j_call: TRBJ1-1; d_call: NA; clone_size: NA; cdr3_aa: CASSESPLPADTEAFF; cdr3_nt: TGTGCCAGCAGTGAATCCCCCCTTCCGGCGGACACTGAAGCTTTCTTT
v_call: TRBV5-6; j_call: TRBJ1-2; d_call: NA; clone_size: NA; cdr3_aa: CASSQTYNYGYTF; cdr3_nt: TGTGCCAGCAGCCAGACATACAACTATGGCTACACCTTC
v_call: TRBV7-9; j_call: TRBJ2-2; d_call: NA; clone_size: NA; cdr3_aa: CASSASSVTGELFF; cdr3_nt: TGTGCCAGCAGCGCCTCTAGCGTCACCGGGGAGCTGTTTTTT
v_call: TRBV2; j_call: TRBJ1-2; d_call: NA; clone_size: NA; cdr3_aa: CASRPQAGYGYTF; cdr3_nt: TGTGCCAGCAGGCCCCAAGCTGGCTATGGCTACACCTTC
v_call: TRBV6-5; j_call: TRBJ1-3; d_call: NA; clone_size: NA; cdr3_aa: CASSRAQGSGNTIYF; cdr3_nt: TGTGCCAGCAGTCGGGCCCAGGGCTCTGGAAACACCATATATTTT
v_call: TRBV29-1; j_call: TRBJ2-1; d_call: TRBD2; clone_size: NA; cdr3_aa: CSVPWTGGSEQFF; cdr3_nt: TGCAGCGTTCCCTGGACGGGAGGCTCTGAGCAGTTCTTC
v_call: TRBV19; j_call: TRBJ2-7; d_call: TRBD1; clone_size: NA; cdr3_aa: CATGQGPGEQYF; cdr3_nt: TGTGCCACCGGACAGGGGCCGGGAGAGCAGTACTTC
v_call: TRBV11-1; j_call: TRBJ2-7; d_call: NA; clone_size: NA; cdr3_aa: CASSYLASSYEQYF; cdr3_nt: TGTGCCAGCAGCTACCTCGCCAGCTCCTACGAGCAGTACTTC
v_call: TRBV6-5; j_call: TRBJ2-7; d_call: TRBD2; clone_size: NA; cdr3_aa: CASSYSWTSGPRAQYF; cdr3_nt: TGTGCCAGCAGTTACTCGTGGACTAGCGGGCCCCGTGCGCAGTACTTC
v_call: TRBV5-4; j_call: TRBJ1-2; d_call: NA; clone_size: NA; cdr3_aa: CASSLDRVTNYGYTF; cdr3_nt: TGTGCCAGCAGCTTGGACAGGGTAACTAACTATGGCTACACCTTC
v_call: TRBV5-1; j_call: TRBJ2-3; d_call: NA; clone_size: NA; cdr3_aa: CASSPEGRGTTDTQYF; cdr3_nt: TGCGCCAGCAGCCCGGAGGGCCGGGGGACCACAGATACGCAGTATTTT
v_call: TRBV4-3; j_call: TRBJ2-7; d_call: NA; clone_size: few; cdr3_aa: CASSQNEGYEQYF; cdr3_nt: TGCGCCAGCAGCCAAAATGAGGGTTACGAGCAGTACTTC
v_call: TRBV5-4; j_call: TRBJ2-7; d_call: NA; clone_size: few; cdr3_aa: CASSLAVDYEQYF; cdr3_nt: TGTGCCAGCAGCTTGGCAGTTGACTACGAGCAGTACTTC
v_call: TRBV5-4; j_call: TRBJ2-7; d_call: NA; clone_size: few; cdr3_aa: CASSFDTSPFYEQYF; cdr3_nt: TGTGCCAGCAGCTTCGACACCTCTCCTTTCTACGAGCAGTACTTC
v_call: TRBV15; j_call: TRBJ2-1; d_call: TRBD2; clone_size: NA; cdr3_aa: CATSRDPFLTSGTNEQFF; cdr3_nt: TGTGCCACCAGCAGGGACCCATTTTTGACTAGCGGAACTAATGAGCAGTTCTTC
v_call: TRBV9; j_call: TRBJ2-3; d_call: NA; clone_size: NA; cdr3_aa: CASSVDPLGGTDTQYF; cdr3_nt: TGTGCCAGCAGCGTAGACCCCCTAGGAGGCACAGATACGCAGTATTTT
v_call: TRBV7-2; j_call: TRBJ2-7; d_call: NA; clone_size: once; cdr3_aa: CASSLGGRAYEQYF; cdr3_nt: TGTGCCAGCAGCTTAGGAGGGAGAGCCTACGAGCAGTACTTC
v_call: TRBV7-3; j_call: TRBJ1-4; d_call: NA; clone_size: NA; cdr3_aa: CASSLERGAANEKLFF; cdr3_nt: TGTGCCAGCAGTCTTGAGCGGGGGGCGGCTAATGAAAAACTGTTTTTT